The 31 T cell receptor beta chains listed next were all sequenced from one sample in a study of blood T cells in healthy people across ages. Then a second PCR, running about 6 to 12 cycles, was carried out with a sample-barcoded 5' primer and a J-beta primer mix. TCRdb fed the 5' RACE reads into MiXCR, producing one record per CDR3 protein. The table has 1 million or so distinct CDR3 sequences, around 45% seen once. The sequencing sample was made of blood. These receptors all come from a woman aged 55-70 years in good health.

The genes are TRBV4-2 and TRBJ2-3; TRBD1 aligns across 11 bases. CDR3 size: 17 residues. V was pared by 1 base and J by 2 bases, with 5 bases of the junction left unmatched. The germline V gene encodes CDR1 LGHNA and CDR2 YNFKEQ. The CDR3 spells CASSQGGGQGDTDTQYF. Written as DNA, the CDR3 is TGTGCCAGCAGCCAAGGGGGGGGACAGGGGGACACAGATACGCAGTATTTT.

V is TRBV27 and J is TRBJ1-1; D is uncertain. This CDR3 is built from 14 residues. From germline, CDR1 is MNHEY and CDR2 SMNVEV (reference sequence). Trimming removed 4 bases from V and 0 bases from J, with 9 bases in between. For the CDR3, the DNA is TGTGCCAGCAGTTCTGATCCGGTGAACACTGAAGCTTTCTTT. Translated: CASSSDPVNTEAFF.

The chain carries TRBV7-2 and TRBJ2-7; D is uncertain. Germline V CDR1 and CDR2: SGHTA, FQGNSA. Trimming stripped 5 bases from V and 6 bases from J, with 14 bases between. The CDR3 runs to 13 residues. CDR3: CASSVGWGLEQYF. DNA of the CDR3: TGTGCCAGCAGCGTAGGCTGGGGTCTCGAGCAGTACTTC.

The DNA for the CDR3 is TGCAGTGCTATGTCAGGGGCTCGTGAAAAACTGTTTTTT. Translating gives CSAMSGAREKLFF. The V call is TRBV20-1, the J call TRBJ1-4; D perhaps matches TRBD1 (6 bases). CDR1 is DFQATT, CDR2 SNEGSKA, per germline (reference sequence). Trimming removed 4 bases at V and 7 bases at J, with 13 bases between. This CDR3 is 13 amino acids long.

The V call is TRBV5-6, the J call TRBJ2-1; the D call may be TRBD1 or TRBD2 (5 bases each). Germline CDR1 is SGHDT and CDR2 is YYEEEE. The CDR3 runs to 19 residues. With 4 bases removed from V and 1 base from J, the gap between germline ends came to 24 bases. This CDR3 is CASSILGPPIPSSYNEQFF. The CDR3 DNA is TGTGCCAGCAGCATCTTGGGACCCCCAATTCCCTCATCCTACAATGAGCAGTTCTTC.

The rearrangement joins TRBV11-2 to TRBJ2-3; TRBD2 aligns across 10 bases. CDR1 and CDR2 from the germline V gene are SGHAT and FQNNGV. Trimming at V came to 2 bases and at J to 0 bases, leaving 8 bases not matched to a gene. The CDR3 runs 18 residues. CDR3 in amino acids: CASSLFGLAGASTDTQYF. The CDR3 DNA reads TGTGCCAGCAGCTTATTCGGGCTAGCGGGAGCAAGCACAGATACGCAGTATTTT. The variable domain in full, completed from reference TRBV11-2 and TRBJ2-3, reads EAGVAQSPRYKIIEKRQSVAFWCNPISGHATLYWYQQILGQGPKLLIQFQNNGVVDDSQLPKDRFSAERLKGVDSTLKIQPAKLEDSAVYLCASSLFGLAGASTDTQYFGPGTRLTVL.

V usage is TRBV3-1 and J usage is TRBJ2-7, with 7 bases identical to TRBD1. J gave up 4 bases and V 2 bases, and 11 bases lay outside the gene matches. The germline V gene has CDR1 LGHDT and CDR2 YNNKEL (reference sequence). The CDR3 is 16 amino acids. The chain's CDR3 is CASSQNLQGRSYEQYF. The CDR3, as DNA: TGTGCCAGCAGCCAAAACTTACAGGGGCGAAGTTACGAGCAGTACTTC.

The chain's CDR3 is CASSLAGSAEPLHF. CDR3 nucleotide sequence: TGTGCCAGCAGCTTAGCTGGGAGTGCCGAACCCCTCCACTTT. The chain recombines TRBV7-9 with TRBJ1-6, with D hard to call. Trimming stripped 0 bases from V and 12 bases from J, with 12 bases between. There are 14 residues in the CDR3. Germline loops: CDR1 SEHNR, CDR2 FQNEAQ (reference sequence).

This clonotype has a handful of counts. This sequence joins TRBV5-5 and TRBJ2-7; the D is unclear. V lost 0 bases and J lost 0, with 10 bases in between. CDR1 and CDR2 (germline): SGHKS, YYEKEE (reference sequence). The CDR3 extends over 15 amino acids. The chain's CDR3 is CASSLVPSNSYEQYF. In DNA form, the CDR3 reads TGTGCCAGCAGCTTGGTTCCCAGCAACTCCTACGAGCAGTACTTC.

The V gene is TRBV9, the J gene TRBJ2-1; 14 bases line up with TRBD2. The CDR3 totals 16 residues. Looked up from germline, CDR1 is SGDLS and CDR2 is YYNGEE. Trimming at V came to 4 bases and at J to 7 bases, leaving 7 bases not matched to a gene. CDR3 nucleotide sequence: TGTGCCAGCAGCTCAGGACTAGCGGGAGGATCGAATGAGCAGTTCTTC. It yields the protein CASSSGLAGGSNEQFF.

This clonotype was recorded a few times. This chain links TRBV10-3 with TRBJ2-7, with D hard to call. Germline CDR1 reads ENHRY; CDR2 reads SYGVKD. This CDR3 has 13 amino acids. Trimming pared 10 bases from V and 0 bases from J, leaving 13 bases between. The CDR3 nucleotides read TGTGCCACAACTTTACAGAGCTCCTACGAGCAGTACTTC. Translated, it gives CATTLQSSYEQYF.

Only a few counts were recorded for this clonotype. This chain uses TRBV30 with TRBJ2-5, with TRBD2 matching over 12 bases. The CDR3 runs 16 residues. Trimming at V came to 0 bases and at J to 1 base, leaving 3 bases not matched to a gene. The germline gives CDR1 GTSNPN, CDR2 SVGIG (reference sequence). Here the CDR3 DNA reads TGTGCCTGGAGTGTACTAGCGGGAGGAGCCCAAGAGACCCAGTACTTC. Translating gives CAWSVLAGGAQETQYF.

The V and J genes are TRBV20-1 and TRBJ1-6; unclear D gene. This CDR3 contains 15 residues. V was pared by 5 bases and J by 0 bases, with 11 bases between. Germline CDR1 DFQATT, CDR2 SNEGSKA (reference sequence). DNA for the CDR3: TGCAGTGCTCGACGGGCGAGCTCCTATAATTCACCCCTCCACTTT. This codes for CSARRASSYNSPLHF.

CDR3 DNA sequence: TGTGCCAGCAGTCCTTTCCGAGGGGGCAACACTGAAGCTTTCTTT. Translating gives CASSPFRGGNTEAFF. The genes are TRBV6-5 and TRBJ1-1, with 7 nucleotides matching TRBD1. This CDR3 contains 15 residues. The germline gives CDR1 MNHEY, CDR2 SVGAGI. Unmatched junction bases numbered 8, after V lost 5 bases and J lost 2 bases.

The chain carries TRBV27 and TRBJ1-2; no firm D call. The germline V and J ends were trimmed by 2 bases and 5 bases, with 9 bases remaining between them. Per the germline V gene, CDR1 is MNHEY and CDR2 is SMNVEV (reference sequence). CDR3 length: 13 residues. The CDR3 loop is CASSLTPDYGYTF. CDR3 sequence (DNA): TGTGCCAGCAGTTTAACCCCGGATTATGGCTACACCTTC.

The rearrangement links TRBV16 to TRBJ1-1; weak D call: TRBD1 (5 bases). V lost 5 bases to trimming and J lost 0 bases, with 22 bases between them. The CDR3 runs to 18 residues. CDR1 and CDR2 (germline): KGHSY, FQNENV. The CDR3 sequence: CASSYARQGRHMNTEAFF. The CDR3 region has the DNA TGTGCCAGCAGCTACGCGCGCCAGGGCAGACACATGAACACTGAAGCTTTCTTT.

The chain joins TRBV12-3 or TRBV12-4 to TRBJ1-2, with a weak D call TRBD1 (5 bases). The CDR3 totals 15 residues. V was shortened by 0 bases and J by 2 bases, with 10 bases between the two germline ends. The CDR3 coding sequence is TGTGCCAGCAGTTTAGCCCCGGCAGGGAACTATGGCTACACCTTC. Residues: CASSLAPAGNYGYTF.

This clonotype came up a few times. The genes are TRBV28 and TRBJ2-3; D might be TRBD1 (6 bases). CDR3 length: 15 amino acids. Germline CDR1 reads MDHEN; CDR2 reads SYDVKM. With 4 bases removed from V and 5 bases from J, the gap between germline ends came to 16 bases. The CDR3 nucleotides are TGTGCCAGCAGTTCGACAGGAGTATTCTTAGATACGCAGTATTTT. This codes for CASSSTGVFLDTQYF.

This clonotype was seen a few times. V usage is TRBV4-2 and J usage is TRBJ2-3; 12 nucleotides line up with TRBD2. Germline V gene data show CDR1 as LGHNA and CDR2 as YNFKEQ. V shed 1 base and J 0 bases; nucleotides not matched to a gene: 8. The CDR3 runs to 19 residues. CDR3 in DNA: TGTGCCAGCAGCCAAGTGAAACTAGCGGGAGGCACTAGCACAGATACGCAGTATTTT. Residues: CASSQVKLAGGTSTDTQYF.

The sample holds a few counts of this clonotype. The CDR3 spells CASSHGGVEQYF. CDR3 DNA sequence: TGTGCCAGCAGCCACGGCGGGGTCGAGCAGTACTTC. The chain is built from TRBV6-2 or TRBV6-3 and TRBJ2-4, with D possibly matching TRBD2 (6 bases). The tail of the sequence fits TRBJ2-7 better, so the J call may be wrong. Germline lookup yields CDR1 MNHEY and CDR2 SVGEGT. This CDR3 is built from 12 residues.

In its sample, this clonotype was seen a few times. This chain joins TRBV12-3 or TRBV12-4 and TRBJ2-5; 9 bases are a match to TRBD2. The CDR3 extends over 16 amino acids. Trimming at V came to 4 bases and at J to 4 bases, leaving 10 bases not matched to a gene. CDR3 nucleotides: TGTGCCAGCAGTTCCCTCAGGACTAGCGTCACAGAGACCCAGTACTTC. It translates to CASSSLRTSVTETQYF.

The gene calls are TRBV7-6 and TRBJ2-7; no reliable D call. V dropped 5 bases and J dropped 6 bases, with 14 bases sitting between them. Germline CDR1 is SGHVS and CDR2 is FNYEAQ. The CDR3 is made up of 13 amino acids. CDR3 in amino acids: CASSPQMDGEQYF. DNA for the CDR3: TGTGCCAGCAGCCCACAGATGGACGGCGAGCAGTACTTC.

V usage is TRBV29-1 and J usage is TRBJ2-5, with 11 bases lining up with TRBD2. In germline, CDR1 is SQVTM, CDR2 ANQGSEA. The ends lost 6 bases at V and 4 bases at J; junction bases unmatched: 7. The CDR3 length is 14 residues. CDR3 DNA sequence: TGCAGCGTATTACTAGCGGGAGTGTCAGAGACCCAGTACTTC. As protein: CSVLLAGVSETQYF.

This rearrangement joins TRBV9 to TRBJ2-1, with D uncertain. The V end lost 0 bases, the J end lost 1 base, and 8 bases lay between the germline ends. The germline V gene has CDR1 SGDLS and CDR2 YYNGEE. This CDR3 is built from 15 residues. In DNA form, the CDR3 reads TGTGCCAGCAGCGTAGATCGAGCGTCCTACAATGAGCAGTTCTTC. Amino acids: CASSVDRASYNEQFF.

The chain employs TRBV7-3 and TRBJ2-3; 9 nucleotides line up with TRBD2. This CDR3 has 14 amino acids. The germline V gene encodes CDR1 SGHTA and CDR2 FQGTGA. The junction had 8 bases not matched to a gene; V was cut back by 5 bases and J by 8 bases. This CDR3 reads CASSAIAGVSTQYF. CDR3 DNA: TGTGCCAGCAGCGCCATAGCGGGAGTAAGTACGCAGTATTTT.

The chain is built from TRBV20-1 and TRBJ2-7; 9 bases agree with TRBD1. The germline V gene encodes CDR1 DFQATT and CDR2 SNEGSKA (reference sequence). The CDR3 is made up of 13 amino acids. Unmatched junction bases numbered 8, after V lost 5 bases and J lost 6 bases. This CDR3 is CSAPGTGRGEQYF. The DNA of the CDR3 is TGCAGTGCTCCAGGGACAGGGAGGGGCGAGCAGTACTTC.

For the CDR3, the DNA is TGTGCCAGTAGATGGAAAGACAGGGAGGGGACCCAGTACTTC. Its protein is CASRWKDREGTQYF. The gene calls are TRBV19 and TRBJ2-7; D is possibly TRBD1 or TRBD2 (7 bases each). The tail of the sequence fits TRBJ2-5 better, so the J call may be wrong. The CDR3 extends over 14 amino acids. The germline V gene encodes CDR1 LNHDA and CDR2 SQIVND (reference sequence).

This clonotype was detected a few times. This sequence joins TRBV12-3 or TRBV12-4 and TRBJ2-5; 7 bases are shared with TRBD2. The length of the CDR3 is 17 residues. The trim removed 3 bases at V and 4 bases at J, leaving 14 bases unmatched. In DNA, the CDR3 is TGTGCCAGCAGTTTTGGTCTAGCGGCGAGAGGTCGAGAGACCCAGTACTTC. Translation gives CASSFGLAARGRETQYF.

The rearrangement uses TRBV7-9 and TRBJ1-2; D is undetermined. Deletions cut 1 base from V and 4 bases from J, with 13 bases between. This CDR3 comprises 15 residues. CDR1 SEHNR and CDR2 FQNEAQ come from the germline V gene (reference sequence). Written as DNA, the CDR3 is TGTGCCAGCAGCTTAGAGGTCCAGAGCCTCTATGGCTACACCTTC. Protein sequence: CASSLEVQSLYGYTF. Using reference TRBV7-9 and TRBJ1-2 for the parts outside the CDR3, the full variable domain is DTGVSQNPRHKITKRGQNVTFRCDPISEHNRLYWYRQTLGQGPEFLTYFQNEAQLEKSRLLSDRFSAERPKGSFSTLEIQRTEQGDSAMYLCASSLEVQSLYGYTFGSGTRLTVV.

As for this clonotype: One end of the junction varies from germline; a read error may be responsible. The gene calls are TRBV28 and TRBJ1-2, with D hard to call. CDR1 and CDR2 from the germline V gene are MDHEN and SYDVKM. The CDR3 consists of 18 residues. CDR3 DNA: TGTGCCAGTAGTTTACCCGGAGGCCTTATAGGGCATCGCTATGGCTACACCTTC. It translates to CASSLPGGLIGHRYGYTF.

In DNA, the CDR3 is TGTGCCAGCAGTTACTCGGACAGGGAATTTTACGAGCAGTACTTC. Its protein product is CASSYSDREFYEQYF. The rearrangement links TRBV6-5 to TRBJ2-7; TRBD1 matches 8 bases. Germline V gene lookup returns CDR1 MNHEY and CDR2 SVGAGI. Trimming at V came to 0 bases and at J to 4 bases, leaving 5 bases not matched to a gene. The CDR3 totals 15 residues.